This T cell receptor beta chain was documented in a study of preoperative IRX-2 immunotherapy in early breast cancer. This clone was counted a single time. Germline is not matched at one junction end, which may reflect a read error. Noted treatment: preoperative locoregional IRX-2 cytokine immunotherapy. The CDR3 covers 14 residues. In germline, CDR1 is SGHNT, CDR2 YENEEA. The table came from immunoSEQ multiplex PCR; TCRdb's copy has only in-frame clones and leaves some out. The sample has roughly 34,000 clones; just under 90% are singletons. The sequence was obtained from a human donor with breast cancer. Source: tumor tissue, taken after IRX-2 immunotherapy. This chain uses TRBV11-3 with TRBJ2-7, with 9 bases matching TRBD2. The CDR3 DNA follows: TGTACCAGCAGCTTGGTGGGGCGGGAGGGCGAGCAGTACTTC. Residues: CTSSLVGREGEQYF.